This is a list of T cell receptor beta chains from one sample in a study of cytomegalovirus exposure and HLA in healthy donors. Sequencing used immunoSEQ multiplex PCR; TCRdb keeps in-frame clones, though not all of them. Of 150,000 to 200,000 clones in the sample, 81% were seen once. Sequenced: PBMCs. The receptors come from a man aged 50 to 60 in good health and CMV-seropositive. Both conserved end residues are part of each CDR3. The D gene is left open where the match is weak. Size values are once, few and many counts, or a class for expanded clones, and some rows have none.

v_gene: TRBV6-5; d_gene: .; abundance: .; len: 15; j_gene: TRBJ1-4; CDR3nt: TGTGCCAGCAGTTACTCCTACAGGCCTAATGAAAAACTGTTTTTT; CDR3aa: CASSYSYRPNEKLFF
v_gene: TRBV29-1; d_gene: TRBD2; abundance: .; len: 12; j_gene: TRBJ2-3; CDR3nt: TGCAGCGTTGATCGGGGGGCAGATACGCAGTATTTT; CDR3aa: CSVDRGADTQYF
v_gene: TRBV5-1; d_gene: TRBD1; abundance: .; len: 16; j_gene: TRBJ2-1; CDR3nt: TGCGCCAGCAGCTTCACGACAGGGGACGGTTACAATGAGCAGTTCTTC; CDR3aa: CASSFTTGDGYNEQFF
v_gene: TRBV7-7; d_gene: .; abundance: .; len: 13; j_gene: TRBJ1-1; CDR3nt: TGTGCTAGCAGCTTTAGAACAGACACTGAAGCTTTCTTT; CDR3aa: CASSFRTDTEAFF
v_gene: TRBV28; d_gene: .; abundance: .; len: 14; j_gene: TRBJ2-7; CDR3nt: TGTGCCAGCAGTTCCCCCCCGAGCTCCTACGAGCAGTACTTC; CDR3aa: CASSSPPSSYEQYF
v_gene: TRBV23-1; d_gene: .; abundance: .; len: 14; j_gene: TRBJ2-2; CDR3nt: TGCGCCAGCAGAAGACAGAGGGACTCCGGGGAGCTGTTTTTT; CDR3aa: CASRRQRDSGELFF
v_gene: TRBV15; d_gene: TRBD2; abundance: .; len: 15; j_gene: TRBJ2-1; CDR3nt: TGTGCCACCATCCGGGGAGCGGGGGGACACAATGAGCAGTTCTTC; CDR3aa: CATIRGAGGHNEQFF
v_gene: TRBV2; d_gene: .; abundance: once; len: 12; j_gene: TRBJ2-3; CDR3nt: TGTGCCAGCAGTCCCGAGAGCGATACGCAGTATTTT; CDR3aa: CASSPESDTQYF
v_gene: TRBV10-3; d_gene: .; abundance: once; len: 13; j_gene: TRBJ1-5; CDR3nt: TGTGCCATCAGTGACAGGGTTAATCAGCCCCAGCATTTT; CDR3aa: CAISDRVNQPQHF
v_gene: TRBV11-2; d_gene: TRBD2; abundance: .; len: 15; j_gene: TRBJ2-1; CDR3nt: TGTGCCAGCAGCTTATGGCTAGCGGAATACAATGAGCAGTTCTTC; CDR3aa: CASSLWLAEYNEQFF
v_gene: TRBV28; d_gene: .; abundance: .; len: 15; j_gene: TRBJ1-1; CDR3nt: TGTGCCAGCAGTTTATTCGGGGCGGGAAACACTGAAGCTTTCTTT; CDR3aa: CASSLFGAGNTEAFF
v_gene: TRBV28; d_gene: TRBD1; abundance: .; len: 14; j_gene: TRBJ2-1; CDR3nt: TGTGCCAGCATGGTTTGGACAGGGGAGAATGAGCAGTTCTTC; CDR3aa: CASMVWTGENEQFF
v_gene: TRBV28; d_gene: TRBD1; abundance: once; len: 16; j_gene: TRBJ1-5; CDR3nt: TGTGCCAGCAGTTTCCTAGACAGGGTCAGCAATCAGCCCCAGCATTTT; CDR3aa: CASSFLDRVSNQPQHF
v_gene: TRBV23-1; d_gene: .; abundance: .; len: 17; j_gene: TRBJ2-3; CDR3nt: TGCGCCAGGTTTCCGGGACATCAAACCCTATCCACAGATACGCAGTATTTT; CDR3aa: CARFPGHQTLSTDTQYF
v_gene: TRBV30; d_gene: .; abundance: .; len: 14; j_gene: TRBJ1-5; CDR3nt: TGTGCCTGGAGTCCCCCCCCGAGCAATCAGCCCCAGCATTTT; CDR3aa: CAWSPPPSNQPQHF
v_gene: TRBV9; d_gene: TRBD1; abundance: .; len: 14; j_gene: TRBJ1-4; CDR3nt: TGTGCCAGCAGCCCCAGGACAGGAAATGAAAAACTGTTTTTT; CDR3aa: CASSPRTGNEKLFF
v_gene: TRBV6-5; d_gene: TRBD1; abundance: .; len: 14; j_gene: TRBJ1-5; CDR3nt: TGTGCCAGCAGGAACAGGGGGCCGAATCAGCCCCAGCATTTT; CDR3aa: CASRNRGPNQPQHF
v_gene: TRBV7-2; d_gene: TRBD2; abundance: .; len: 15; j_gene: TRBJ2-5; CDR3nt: TGTGCCAGCAGCTCAACCGGACTAGCGAGAGAGACCCAGTACTTC; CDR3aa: CASSSTGLARETQYF
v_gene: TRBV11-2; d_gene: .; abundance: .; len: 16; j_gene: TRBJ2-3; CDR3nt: TGTGCCAGCAGCTTAGATCAGCGATCCTACACAGATACGCAGTATTTT; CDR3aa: CASSLDQRSYTDTQYF
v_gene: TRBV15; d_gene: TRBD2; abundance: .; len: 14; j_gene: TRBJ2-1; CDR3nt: TGTGCCACCAGCAGAGCTAGCGGGAGTGTGGTGCAGTTCTTC; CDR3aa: CATSRASGSVVQFF
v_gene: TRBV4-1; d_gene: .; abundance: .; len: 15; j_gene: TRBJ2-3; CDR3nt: TGCGCCAGCAGCCAACTCGGGACACCACAACATACGCAGTATTTT; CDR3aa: CASSQLGTPQHTQYF
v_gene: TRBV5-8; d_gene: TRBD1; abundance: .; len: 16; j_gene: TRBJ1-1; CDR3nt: TGTGCCACCCACAACCTTAAAACCGGGACAGGGAGAGAAGCTTTCTTT; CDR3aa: CATHNLKTGTGREAFF
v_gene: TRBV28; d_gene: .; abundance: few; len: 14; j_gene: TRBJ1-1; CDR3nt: TGTGCCAGCAGCCTCCGGGTTTGGGACACTGAAGCTTTCTTT; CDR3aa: CASSLRVWDTEAFF
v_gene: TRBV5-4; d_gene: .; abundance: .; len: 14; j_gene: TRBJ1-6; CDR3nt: TGTGCCAGCAGCTTGAGCCAGGGGAACCCACCCCTCCACTTT; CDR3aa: CASSLSQGNPPLHF
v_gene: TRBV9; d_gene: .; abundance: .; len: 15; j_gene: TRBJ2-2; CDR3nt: TGTGCCAGCAGCGTAGGGGGACAAGCCACCGGGGAGCTGTTTTTT; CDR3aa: CASSVGGQATGELFF
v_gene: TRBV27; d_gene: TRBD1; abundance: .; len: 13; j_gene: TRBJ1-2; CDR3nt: TGTGCCAGCAGAAGGGACAGAAACTATGGCTACACCTTC; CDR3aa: CASRRDRNYGYTF
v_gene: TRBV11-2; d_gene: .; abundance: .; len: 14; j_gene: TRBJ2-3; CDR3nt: TGTGCCAGCAGCCTACCCGCCGGCGGGGTTACGCAGTATTTT; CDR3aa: CASSLPAGGVTQYF
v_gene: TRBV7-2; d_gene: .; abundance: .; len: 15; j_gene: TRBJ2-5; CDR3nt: TGTGCCAGCACCCTCGGGAGCCTACCCCGAGAGACCCAGTACTTC; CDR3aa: CASTLGSLPRETQYF
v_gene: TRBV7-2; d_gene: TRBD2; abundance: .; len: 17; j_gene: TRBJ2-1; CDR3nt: TGTGCCAGCAGCGCCCGTTCCGGGACTAGGTCCTACAATGAGCAGTTCTTC; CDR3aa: CASSARSGTRSYNEQFF
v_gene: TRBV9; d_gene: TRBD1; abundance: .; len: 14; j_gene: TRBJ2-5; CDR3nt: TGTGCCAGCAGCGCCGGGACAGGGAAAGAGACCCAGTACTTC; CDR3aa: CASSAGTGKETQYF
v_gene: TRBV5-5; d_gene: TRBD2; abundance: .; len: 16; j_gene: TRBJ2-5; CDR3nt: TGTGCCAGCAGCATCCTGTTAGCGGGGGGGCCAGAGACCCAGTACTTC; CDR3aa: CASSILLAGGPETQYF
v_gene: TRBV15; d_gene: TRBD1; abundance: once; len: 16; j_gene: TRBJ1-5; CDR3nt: TGTGCCACCAGCAGCGGGACAGGGAGAAGCAATCAGCCCCAGCATTTT; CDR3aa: CATSSGTGRSNQPQHF
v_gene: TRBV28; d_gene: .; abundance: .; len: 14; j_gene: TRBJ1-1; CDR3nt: TGTGCCAGCAGGGGCGGGTTCTTGAACACTGAAGCTTTCTTT; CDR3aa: CASRGGFLNTEAFF